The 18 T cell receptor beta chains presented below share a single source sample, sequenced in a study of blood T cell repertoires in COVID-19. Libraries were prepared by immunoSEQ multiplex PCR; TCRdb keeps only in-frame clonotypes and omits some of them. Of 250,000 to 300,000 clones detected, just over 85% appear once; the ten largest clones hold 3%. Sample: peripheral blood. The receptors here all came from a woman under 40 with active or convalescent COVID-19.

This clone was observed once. The CDR3 loop is CASSLVASGGPPPYNEQFF. The DNA of the CDR3 is TGTGCCAGCAGCTTGGTCGCTAGCGGGGGGCCACCCCCCTACAATGAGCAGTTCTTC. The chain combines TRBV5-6 with TRBJ2-1; 11 bases agree with TRBD2. There are 19 residues in the CDR3. With V trimmed by 0 bases and J by 2 bases, 10 bases remained unmatched. Germline V gene sequence: CDR1 SGHDT, CDR2 YYEEEE.

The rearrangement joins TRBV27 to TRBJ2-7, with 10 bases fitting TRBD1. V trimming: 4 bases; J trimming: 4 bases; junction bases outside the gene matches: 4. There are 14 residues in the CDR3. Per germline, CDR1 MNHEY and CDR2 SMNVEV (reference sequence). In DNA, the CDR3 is TGTGCCAGCAGTTGGGGGGACAGGGGTTACGAGCAGTACTTC. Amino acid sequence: CASSWGDRGYEQYF.

The DNA of the CDR3 is TGCAGCGTTGAGACCCAGGGGCTTGGCTACACCTTC. Residues: CSVETQGLGYTF. The genes are TRBV29-1 and TRBJ1-2; D perhaps matches TRBD1 (6 bases). Trimming stripped 3 bases from V and 7 bases from J, with 12 bases between. The V gene's germline CDR1 is SQVTM and CDR2 ANQGSEA. The CDR3 covers 12 residues.

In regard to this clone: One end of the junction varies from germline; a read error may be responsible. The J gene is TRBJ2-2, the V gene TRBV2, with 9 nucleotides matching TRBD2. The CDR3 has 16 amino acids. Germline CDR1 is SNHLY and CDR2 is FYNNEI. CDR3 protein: CASSEEGLANTGELFF. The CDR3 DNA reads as TGTGCCAGCAGCGAAGAGGGACTAGCAAACACCGGGGAGCTGTTTTTT.

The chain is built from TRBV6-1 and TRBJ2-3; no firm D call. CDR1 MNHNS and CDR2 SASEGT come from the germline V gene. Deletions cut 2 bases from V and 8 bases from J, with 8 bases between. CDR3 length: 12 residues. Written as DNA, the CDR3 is TGTGCCAGCAGTGAACCTAGGAGTACGCAGTATTTT. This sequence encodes CASSEPRSTQYF.

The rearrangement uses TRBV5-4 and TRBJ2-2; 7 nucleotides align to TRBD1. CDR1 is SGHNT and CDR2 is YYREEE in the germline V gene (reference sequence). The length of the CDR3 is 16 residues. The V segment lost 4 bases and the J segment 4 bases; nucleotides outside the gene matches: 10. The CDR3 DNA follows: TGTGCCAGCAGCAACCCGGGACAGAGAAGCACCGGGGAGCTGTTTTTT. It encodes CASSNPGQRSTGELFF.

This chain's CDR3 is CSVRAFHDRGDTEAFF. CDR3 DNA: TGCAGCGTTCGCGCTTTTCACGACAGGGGTGACACTGAAGCTTTCTTT. The J gene is TRBJ1-1, the V gene TRBV29-1, with 8 bases aligning to TRBD1. V trimming: 5 bases; J trimming: 3 bases; junction bases outside the gene matches: 14. This CDR3 contains 16 residues. CDR1 is SQVTM, CDR2 ANQGSEA, per germline.

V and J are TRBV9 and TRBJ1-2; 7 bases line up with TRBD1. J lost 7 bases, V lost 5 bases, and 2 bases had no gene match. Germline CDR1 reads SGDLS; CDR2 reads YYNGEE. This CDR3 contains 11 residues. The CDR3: CASSDRAGYTF. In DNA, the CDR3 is TGTGCCAGCAGTGACAGGGCTGGCTACACCTTC.

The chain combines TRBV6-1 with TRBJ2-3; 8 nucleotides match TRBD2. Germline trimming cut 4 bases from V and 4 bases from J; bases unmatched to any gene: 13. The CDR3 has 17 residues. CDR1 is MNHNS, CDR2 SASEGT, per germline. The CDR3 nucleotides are TGTGCCAGCAGTGTCGGGGGGGTTAAGGGTAATCCAGATACGCAGTATTTT. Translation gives CASSVGGVKGNPDTQYF.

The CDR3 nucleotides are TGTGCCAGCAGTCTGGACAGGGCGCACTATGGCTACACCTTC. Translating gives CASSLDRAHYGYTF. The chain recombines TRBV28 with TRBJ1-2, with 8 positions matching TRBD1. Per germline, CDR1 MDHEN and CDR2 SYDVKM. V was clipped by 5 bases and J by 3 bases; unmatched bases: 5. There are 14 residues in the CDR3.

CDR3 sequence (DNA): TGTGCCAGCAGTCGACAGGGCCACTATGGCTACACCTTC. Its translation: CASSRQGHYGYTF. This rearrangement joins TRBV6-2 or TRBV6-3 to TRBJ1-2, with TRBD1 matching over 7 bases. The junction had 3 bases not matched to a gene; V was cut back by 5 bases and J by 3 bases. Germline-derived CDR1 and CDR2 are MNHEY and SVGEGT. The CDR3 totals 13 residues.

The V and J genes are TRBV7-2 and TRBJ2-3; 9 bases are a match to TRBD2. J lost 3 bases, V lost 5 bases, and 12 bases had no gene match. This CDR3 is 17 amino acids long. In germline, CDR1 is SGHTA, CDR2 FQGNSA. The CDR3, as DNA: TGTGCCAGCAGCAAGCAGGCGGGGGGGCCGAGGACAGATACGCAGTATTTT. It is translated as CASSKQAGGPRTDTQYF. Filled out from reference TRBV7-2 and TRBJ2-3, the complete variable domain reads GAGVSQSPSNKVTEKGKDVELRCDPISGHTALYWYRQSLGQGLEFLIYFQGNSAPDKSGLPSDRFSAERTGGSVSTLTIQRTQQEDSAVYLCASSKQAGGPRTDTQYFGPGTRLTVL.

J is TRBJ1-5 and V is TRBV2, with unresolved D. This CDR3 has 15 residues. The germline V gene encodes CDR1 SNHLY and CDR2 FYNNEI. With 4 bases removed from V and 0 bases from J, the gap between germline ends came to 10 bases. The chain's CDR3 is CASSARARSNQPQHF. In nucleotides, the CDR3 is TGTGCCAGCAGTGCGAGGGCTCGTAGCAATCAGCCCCAGCATTTT.

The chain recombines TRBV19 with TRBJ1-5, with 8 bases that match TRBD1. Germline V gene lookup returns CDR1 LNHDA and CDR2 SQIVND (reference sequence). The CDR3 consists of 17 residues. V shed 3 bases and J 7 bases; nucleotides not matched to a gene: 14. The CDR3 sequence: CASSIWRTGSGRQPQHF. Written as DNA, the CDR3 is TGTGCCAGTAGTATTTGGAGGACAGGGTCTGGTCGACAGCCCCAGCATTTT.

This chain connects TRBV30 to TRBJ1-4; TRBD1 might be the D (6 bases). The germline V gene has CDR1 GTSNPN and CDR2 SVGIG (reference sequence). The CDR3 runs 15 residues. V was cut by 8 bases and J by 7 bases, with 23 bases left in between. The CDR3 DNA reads TGTGCCGGAACGACGAGGGGGTTTCTAGGTGAAAAACTGTTTTTT. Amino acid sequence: CAGTTRGFLGEKLFF.

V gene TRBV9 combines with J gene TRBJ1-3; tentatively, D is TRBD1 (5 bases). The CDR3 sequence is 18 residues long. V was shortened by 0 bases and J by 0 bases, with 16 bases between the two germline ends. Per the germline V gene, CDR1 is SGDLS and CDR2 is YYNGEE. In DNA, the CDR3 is TGTGCCAGCAGCGTAGAGGGGCGGTCTGACCGCTCTGGAAACACCATATATTTT. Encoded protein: CASSVEGRSDRSGNTIYF.

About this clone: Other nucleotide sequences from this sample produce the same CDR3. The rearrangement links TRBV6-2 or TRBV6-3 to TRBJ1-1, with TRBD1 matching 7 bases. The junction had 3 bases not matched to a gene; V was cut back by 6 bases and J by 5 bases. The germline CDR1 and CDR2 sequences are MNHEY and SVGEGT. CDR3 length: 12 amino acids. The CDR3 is CASRYRGTEAFF. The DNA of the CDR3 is TGTGCCAGCAGGTACAGGGGAACTGAAGCTTTCTTT.

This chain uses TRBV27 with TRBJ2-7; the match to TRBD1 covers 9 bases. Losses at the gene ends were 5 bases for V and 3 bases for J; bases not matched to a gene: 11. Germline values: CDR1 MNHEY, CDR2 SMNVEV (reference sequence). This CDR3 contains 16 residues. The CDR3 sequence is CASSPRQGGLGYEQYF. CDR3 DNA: TGTGCCAGCAGTCCACGACAGGGGGGCTTGGGCTACGAGCAGTACTTC.